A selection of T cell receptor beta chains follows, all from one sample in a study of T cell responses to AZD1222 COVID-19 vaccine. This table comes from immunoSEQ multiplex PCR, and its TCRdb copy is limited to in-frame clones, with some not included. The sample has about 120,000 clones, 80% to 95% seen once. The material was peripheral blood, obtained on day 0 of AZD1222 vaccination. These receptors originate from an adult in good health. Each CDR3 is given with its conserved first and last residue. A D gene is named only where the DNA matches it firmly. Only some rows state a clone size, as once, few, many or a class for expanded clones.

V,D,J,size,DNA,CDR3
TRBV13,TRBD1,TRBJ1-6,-,TGTGCCAGCAGCTTAGGGACAGGGTGGTCACCCCTCCACTTT,CASSLGTGWSPLHF
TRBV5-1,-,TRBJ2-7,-,TGCGCCAGCAGCCCCTCGACAGAGCACCCCTACGAGCAGTACTTC,CASSPSTEHPYEQYF
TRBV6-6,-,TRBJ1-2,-,TGTGCCAGCCTCATTGCAGGCTATGGCTACACCTTC,CASLIAGYGYTF
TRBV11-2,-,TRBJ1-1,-,TGTGCCAGCAGCCGGGACGGGTTTAGAGCTTTCTTT,CASSRDGFRAFF
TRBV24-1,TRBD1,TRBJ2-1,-,TGTGCCACCAGTGATTCGGAGCAACAGGGGATCCCCTACAATGAGCAGTTCTTC,CATSDSEQQGIPYNEQFF
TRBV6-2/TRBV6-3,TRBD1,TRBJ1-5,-,TGTGCCAGCAGCCTGACAGGGGCCGCGCAGCATTTT,CASSLTGAAQHF
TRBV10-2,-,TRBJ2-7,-,TGCGCCAGCAGTGAAAGCCCTTGGGGGTACGAGCAGTACTTC,CASSESPWGYEQYF
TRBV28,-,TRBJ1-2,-,TGTGCCAGCAGCGAGAGGGGGGGGCGCATTGGCTACACCTTC,CASSERGGRIGYTF
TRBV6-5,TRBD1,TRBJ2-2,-,TGTGCCAGCAGTCAGGGACAGGGGGTGATCGGGGAGCTGTTTTTT,CASSQGQGVIGELFF
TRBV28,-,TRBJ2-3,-,TGTGCCAGCACCACGACGGGGTATACGCAGTATTTT,CASTTTGYTQYF
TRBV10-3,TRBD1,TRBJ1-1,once,TGTGCCATCAGTTCGACAGGGCCCAACACTGAAGCTTTCTTT,CAISSTGPNTEAFF
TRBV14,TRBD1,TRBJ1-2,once,TGTGCCAGCGACCGGACAGGGGACTATGGCTACACCTTC,CASDRTGDYGYTF
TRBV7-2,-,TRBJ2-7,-,TGTGCCAGCAGCTTACCCTTTCGGAGATACGAGCAGTACTTC,CASSLPFRRYEQYF
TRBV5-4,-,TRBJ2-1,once,TGTGCCAGCAGCCAACTCGAGGGATATGAGCAGTTCTTC,CASSQLEGYEQFF
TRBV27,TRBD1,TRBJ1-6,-,TGTGCCACTCGGACAGGGCGGGATTCACCCCTCCACTTT,CATRTGRDSPLHF
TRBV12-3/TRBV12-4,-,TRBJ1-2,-,TGTGCCAGCGCCGGAGGGAGGAACTATGGCTACACCTTC,CASAGGRNYGYTF
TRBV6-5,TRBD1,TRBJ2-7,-,TGTGCCAGCATCGAACAGGGGAATAGCTACGAGCAGTACTTC,CASIEQGNSYEQYF
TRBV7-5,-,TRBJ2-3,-,TGTGCCAGAAGCCCTCGGCTAGCGGGGACAGTTAGCACAGATACGCAGTATTTT,CARSPRLAGTVSTDTQYF
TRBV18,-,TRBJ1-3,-,TGTGCCAGCTCACCGGAGATTGCTCAGAGCTCTGGAAACACCATATATTTT,CASSPEIAQSSGNTIYF
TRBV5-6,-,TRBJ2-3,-,TGTGCCAGCAGCTTTAGACCCTTTTCCTACACAGATACGCAGTATTTT,CASSFRPFSYTDTQYF
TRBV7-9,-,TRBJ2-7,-,TGTGCCAGCAGCCGAGGCTGGGGAATAACCTACGAGCAGTACTTC,CASSRGWGITYEQYF
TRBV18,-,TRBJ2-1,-,TGTGCCAGCTCACCGAGGGACTCCAGAAATGAGCAGTTCTTC,CASSPRDSRNEQFF
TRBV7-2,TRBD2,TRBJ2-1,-,TGTGCCAGCAGCCGTATGGCTAGCGGGAACGCTGAGCAGTTCTTC,CASSRMASGNAEQFF
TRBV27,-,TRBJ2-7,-,TGTGCCAGCAGATTAGGGGACGAGCAGTACTTC,CASRLGDEQYF
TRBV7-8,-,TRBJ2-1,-,TGTGCCAGCAGCTTAGCGCCGGATCACTACAATGAGCAGTTCTTC,CASSLAPDHYNEQFF
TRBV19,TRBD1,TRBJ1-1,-,TGTGCCAGTACCCGCTTTGGAGGGACAGGGACGACTGAAGCTTTCTTT,CASTRFGGTGTTEAFF
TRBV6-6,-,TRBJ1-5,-,TGTGCCAGCAGTGAGGGGGATCAGCCCCAGCATTTT,CASSEGDQPQHF
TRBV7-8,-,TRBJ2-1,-,TGTGCCAGCAGCGGGAACCCAGGCTACAATGAGCAGTTCTTC,CASSGNPGYNEQFF
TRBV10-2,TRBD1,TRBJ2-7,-,TGCGCCAGCAGTGAGGAGGGGACAGGGGTGTACTACGAGCAGTACTTC,CASSEEGTGVYYEQYF
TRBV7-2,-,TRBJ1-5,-,TGTGCCAGCAGCCCGGACCAATATAGCAATCAGCCCCAGCATTTT,CASSPDQYSNQPQHF
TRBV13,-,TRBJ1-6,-,TGTGCCAGCAGTTTTAGGTATAATTCACCCCTCCACTTT,CASSFRYNSPLHF
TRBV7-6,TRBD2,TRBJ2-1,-,TGTGCCAGCAGCTTAGCTACGCTAGCGGACTTCTCCTACAATGAGCAGTTCTTC,CASSLATLADFSYNEQFF
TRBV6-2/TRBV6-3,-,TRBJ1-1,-,TGTGCCAGCAGTGATCCCCAGGGTGGAAACACTGAAGCTTTCTTT,CASSDPQGGNTEAFF
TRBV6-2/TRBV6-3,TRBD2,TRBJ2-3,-,TGTGCCAGCAGTCCCGGGACTAGCGGTACAGATACGCAGTATTTT,CASSPGTSGTDTQYF
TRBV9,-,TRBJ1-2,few,TGTGCCAGCAGTGCCCCATATGGCTACACCTTC,CASSAPYGYTF
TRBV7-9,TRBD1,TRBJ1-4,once,TGTGCCAGCAGCGACCCTGACAGGGGTGAAAAACTGTTTTTT,CASSDPDRGEKLFF
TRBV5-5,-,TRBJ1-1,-,TGTGCCAGCAGCTTGGGGGTGTTGAACATGAACACTGAAGCTTTCTTT,CASSLGVLNMNTEAFF
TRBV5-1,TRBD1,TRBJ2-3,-,TGCGCCAGCAGCCCCGACCGGGACAGGGGGCCGGCAGATACGCAGTATTTT,CASSPDRDRGPADTQYF
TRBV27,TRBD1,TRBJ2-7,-,TGTGCCAGCAGTTTATATGACAGGGCCGCCTACGAGCAGTACTTC,CASSLYDRAAYEQYF
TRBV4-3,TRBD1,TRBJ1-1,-,TGCGCCAGCAGCCACCGGACAGGGGGGAACACTGAAGCTTTCTTT,CASSHRTGGNTEAFF
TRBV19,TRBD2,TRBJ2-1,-,TGTGCCAGCTCCCCGGGAGGGGGTTTCTCCTACAATGAGCAGTTCTTC,CASSPGGGFSYNEQFF
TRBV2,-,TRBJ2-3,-,TGTGCCAGCAGTCTAAACGGCAGAGGCGCAGATACGCAGTATTTT,CASSLNGRGADTQYF
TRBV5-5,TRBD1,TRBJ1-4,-,TGTGCCAGCGCTCTCGACAGGGATGAAAAACTGTTTTTT,CASALDRDEKLFF
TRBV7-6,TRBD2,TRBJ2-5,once,TGTGCCAGCAGCGCGGGATCTCTAGCGGAAGAGACCCAGTACTTC,CASSAGSLAEETQYF
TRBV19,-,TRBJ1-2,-,TGTGCCACCCAACGGGGGAATGGCTACACCTTC,CATQRGNGYTF
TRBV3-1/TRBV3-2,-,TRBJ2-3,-,TGTGCCAGCAGCCAAACAGATACGCAGTATTTT,CASSQTDTQYF
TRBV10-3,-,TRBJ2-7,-,TGTGCCATCAGCAGGGACGGGGCTTACGAGCAGTACTTC,CAISRDGAYEQYF
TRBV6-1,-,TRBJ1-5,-,TGTGCCAGCAGTGAAGCATCGGGGGTCGGCAATCAGCCCCAGCATTTT,CASSEASGVGNQPQHF
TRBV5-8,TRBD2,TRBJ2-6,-,TGTGCCAGCAGCAAAGGACTAGCGGGAATGTCTGGGGCCAACGTCCTGACTTTC,CASSKGLAGMSGANVLTF
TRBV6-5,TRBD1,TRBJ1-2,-,TGTGCCAGCAGTCTCGCCTTGACAGGGGAGGATGGCTACACCTTC,CASSLALTGEDGYTF
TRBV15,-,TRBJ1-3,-,TGTGCCACCAGCAGATCAGGTTCTGGAAACACCATATATTTT,CATSRSGSGNTIYF
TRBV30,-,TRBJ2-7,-,TGTGCCTGGACCAGTGGAGGGGCCGAGCAGTACTTC,CAWTSGGAEQYF
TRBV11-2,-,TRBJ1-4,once,TGTGCCAGCACCCCCCAGGGAGAAAAACTGTTTTTT,CASTPQGEKLFF
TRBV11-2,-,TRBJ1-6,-,TGTGCCAGCAGCCCGGCGCAGTATAATTCACCCCTCCACTTT,CASSPAQYNSPLHF
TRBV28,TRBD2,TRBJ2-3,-,TGTGCCAGCAGTTTATGGGGGAGACTAGCGGAAACAGATACGCAGTATTTT,CASSLWGRLAETDTQYF